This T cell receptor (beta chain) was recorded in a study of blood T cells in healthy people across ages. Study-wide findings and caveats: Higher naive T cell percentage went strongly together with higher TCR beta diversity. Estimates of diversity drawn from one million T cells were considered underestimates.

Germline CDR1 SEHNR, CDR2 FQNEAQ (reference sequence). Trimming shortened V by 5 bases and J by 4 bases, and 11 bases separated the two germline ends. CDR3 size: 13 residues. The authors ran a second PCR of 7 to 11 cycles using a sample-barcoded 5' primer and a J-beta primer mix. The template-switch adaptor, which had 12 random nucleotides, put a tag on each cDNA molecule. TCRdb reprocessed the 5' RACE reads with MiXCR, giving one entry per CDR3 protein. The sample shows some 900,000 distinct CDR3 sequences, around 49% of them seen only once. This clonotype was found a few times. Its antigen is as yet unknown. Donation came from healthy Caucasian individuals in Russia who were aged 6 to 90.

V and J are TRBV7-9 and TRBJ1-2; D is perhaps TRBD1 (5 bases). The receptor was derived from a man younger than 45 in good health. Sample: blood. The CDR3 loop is CASSAGQSYGYTF. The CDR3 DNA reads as TGTGCCAGCAGCGCGGGGCAAAGCTATGGCTACACCTTC.